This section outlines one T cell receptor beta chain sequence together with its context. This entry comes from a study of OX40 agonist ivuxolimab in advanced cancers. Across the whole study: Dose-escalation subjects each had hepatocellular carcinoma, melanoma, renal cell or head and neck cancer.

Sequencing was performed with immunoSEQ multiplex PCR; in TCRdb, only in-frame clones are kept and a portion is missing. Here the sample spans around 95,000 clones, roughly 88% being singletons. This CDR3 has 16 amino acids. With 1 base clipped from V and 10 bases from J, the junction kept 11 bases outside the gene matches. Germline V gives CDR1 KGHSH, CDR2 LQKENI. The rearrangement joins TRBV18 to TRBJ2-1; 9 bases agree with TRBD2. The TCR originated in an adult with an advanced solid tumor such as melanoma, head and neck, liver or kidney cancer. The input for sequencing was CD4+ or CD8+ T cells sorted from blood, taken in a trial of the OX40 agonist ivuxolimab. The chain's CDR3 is CASSPRQRGEISEQFF. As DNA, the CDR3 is TGTGCCAGCTCACCACGACAGCGGGGGGAAATATCGGAGCAGTTCTTC.